These T cell receptor beta chains were read from a single sample in a study of T cells in Graves' hyperthyroidism and ophthalmopathy. From the multiplex PCR reads, TCRdb called clonotypes with MiXCR, one entry per CDR3 protein. The sample shows 450,000 to 700,000 distinct CDR3 sequences, 46% of them seen only once. The sample comprised peripheral blood or thyroid tissue (not recorded which). These receptors came from a young woman with Graves' hyperthyroidism. The CDR3 runs from the conserved cysteine through the conserved F or W. Fields, in order: V gene, J gene, CDR3 protein.

v_call: TRBV3-1
j_call: TRBJ1-4
cdr3_aa: CASSDQNEKLFF

v_call: TRBV29-1
j_call: TRBJ1-2
cdr3_aa: CSVWTGVDYGYTF

v_call: TRBV29-1
j_call: TRBJ2-2
cdr3_aa: CSALPSLIGQGARTGELFF

v_call: TRBV4-2
j_call: TRBJ2-5
cdr3_aa: CASSQDLGSGLETQYF

v_call: TRBV9
j_call: TRBJ1-5
cdr3_aa: CASSVLGGQPQHF

v_call: TRBV10-3
j_call: TRBJ2-7
cdr3_aa: CAISDGVGDREQYF

v_call: TRBV7-6
j_call: TRBJ2-5
cdr3_aa: CASSPNVQETQYF

v_call: TRBV20-1
j_call: TRBJ2-7
cdr3_aa: CSAGDLDTEQYF

v_call: TRBV10-3
j_call: TRBJ2-3
cdr3_aa: CAIRQAGLSTDTQYF

v_call: TRBV11-2
j_call: TRBJ2-5
cdr3_aa: CASKGRVTQYF

v_call: TRBV14
j_call: TRBJ2-2
cdr3_aa: CASSRGGGAGELFF

v_call: TRBV24-1
j_call: TRBJ2-5
cdr3_aa: CALLWTAQETQYF

v_call: TRBV10-3
j_call: TRBJ2-7
cdr3_aa: CAAPGTAFSYEQYF

v_call: TRBV20-1
j_call: TRBJ2-1
cdr3_aa: CSAGDKERWRAYGEQFF

v_call: TRBV5-6
j_call: TRBJ1-4
cdr3_aa: CASSLKEQSGQLILF

v_call: TRBV11-2
j_call: TRBJ2-7
cdr3_aa: CASSLEGEHFGQYF

v_call: TRBV2
j_call: TRBJ2-7
cdr3_aa: CASSETGTGGYEQYF

v_call: TRBV2
j_call: TRBJ2-3
cdr3_aa: CASRQADTQYF

v_call: TRBV29-1
j_call: TRBJ2-7
cdr3_aa: CSAGGDSPVEQYF

v_call: TRBV18
j_call: TRBJ2-2
cdr3_aa: CASSPVWAGELFF

v_call: TRBV7-3
j_call: TRBJ2-7
cdr3_aa: CASRPGGAREQYF

v_call: TRBV20-1
j_call: TRBJ1-5
cdr3_aa: CSGILDTVNQPQHF

v_call: TRBV10-3
j_call: TRBJ1-1
cdr3_aa: CATQGDRGLGTEAFF

v_call: TRBV6-6
j_call: TRBJ2-7
cdr3_aa: CAIIERESDEQYF

v_call: TRBV12-1
j_call: TRBJ2-7
cdr3_aa: CASSSLLAGDYEQYF

v_call: TRBV5-6
j_call: TRBJ1-4
cdr3_aa: CASSLMGRANEKLFF

v_call: TRBV19
j_call: TRBJ2-2
cdr3_aa: CASTAWASGMDEQFF

v_call: TRBV29-1
j_call: TRBJ2-3
cdr3_aa: CSVEGGTSGGTDTQYF

v_call: TRBV5-4
j_call: TRBJ1-2
cdr3_aa: CASSLWGRVSYTF

v_call: TRBV6-5
j_call: TRBJ2-2
cdr3_aa: CASSYDGTITGELFF

v_call: TRBV2
j_call: TRBJ2-5
cdr3_aa: CASSDARPDRGTQYF

v_call: TRBV7-2
j_call: TRBJ2-7
cdr3_aa: CASSRRQGPYEQYF

v_call: TRBV10-3
j_call: TRBJ1-5
cdr3_aa: CAINGGLGSNQPQHF

v_call: TRBV10-3
j_call: TRBJ1-5
cdr3_aa: CAGGGGFNQPQHF

v_call: TRBV18
j_call: TRBJ2-7
cdr3_aa: CASSPRAGEQYF

v_call: TRBV11-1
j_call: TRBJ2-7
cdr3_aa: CASSPPLAGYEQYF

v_call: TRBV7-2
j_call: TRBJ1-4
cdr3_aa: CASSSIPPLKLFF

v_call: TRBV5-1
j_call: TRBJ2-3
cdr3_aa: CASSLSLHTAGLSTDTQYF

v_call: TRBV19
j_call: TRBJ1-4
cdr3_aa: CASSVREWHEKLFF

v_call: TRBV10-1
j_call: TRBJ2-7
cdr3_aa: CASSEGLAGEGSEQYF